This passage covers 10 T cell receptor beta chains from one sample sequenced in a study of shared clonotypes between healthy human individuals. Sequencing used immunoSEQ multiplex PCR; TCRdb keeps in-frame clones, though not all of them. The sample lists approximately 440,000 clones, 70% to 80% occurring once. Source material: PBMCs. These receptors came from a woman aged 40 to 50 in good health. Some clones in this sample may be carry-over from other donors' samples.

Regarding this clone: This same CDR3 is encoded by further DNA sequences in the sample. The chain is built from TRBV30 and TRBJ2-6; 7 positions agree with TRBD1. With V trimmed by 2 bases and J by 3 bases, 1 base remained unmatched. This CDR3 has 14 residues. Germline V CDR1 and CDR2: GTSNPN, SVGIG (reference sequence). Written as DNA, the CDR3 is TGTGCCTGGAGTCGGGACAGTGGGGCCAACGTCCTGACTTTC. Translated: CAWSRDSGANVLTF. Full variable domain (rest looked up from reference TRBV30 and TRBJ2-6): SQTIHQWPATLVQPVGSPLSLECTVEGTSNPNLYWYRQAAGRGLQLLFYSVGIGQISSEVPQNLSASRPQDRQFILSSKKLLLSDSGFYLCAWSRDSGANVLTFGAGSRLTVL.

The chain couples TRBV12-5 to TRBJ2-1; unclear D gene. Germline V gene sequence: CDR1 LGHNT, CDR2 FRNRAP. V was clipped by 6 bases and J by 1 base, with 10 bases between them. This CDR3 contains 14 residues. The CDR3 sequence is CASGLGWSYNEQFF. In DNA, the CDR3 is TGTGCTAGTGGCCTCGGATGGTCCTACAATGAGCAGTTCTTC. Full variable domain (missing parts from reference TRBV12-5 and TRBJ2-1): DARVTQTPRHKVTEMGQEVTMRCQPILGHNTVFWYRQTMMQGLELLAYFRNRAPLDDSGMPKDRFSAEMPDATLATLKIQPSEPRDSAVYFCASGLGWSYNEQFFGPGTRLTVL.

J is TRBJ2-1 and V is TRBV28; D gene uncertain. There are 12 residues in the CDR3. Trimming took off 6 bases at V and 8 bases at J, with 11 bases between the two ends. The germline CDR1 and CDR2 sequences are MDHEN and SYDVKM. The DNA for the CDR3 is TGTGCCAGCAGCACGACTGTCGATGAGCAGTTCTTC. Residues: CASSTTVDEQFF.

The chain couples TRBV14 to TRBJ2-7; TRBD2 might be the D (6 bases). Germline values: CDR1 SGHDN, CDR2 FVKESK. V lost 1 base and J 2 bases, leaving 12 bases between the germline ends. The CDR3 consists of 15 residues. The CDR3 protein is CASSQASGEAYEQYF. The CDR3 coding sequence is TGTGCCAGCAGCCAAGCGTCGGGGGAGGCCTACGAGCAGTACTTC.

This clone was seen a few times. The chain carries TRBV7-9 and TRBJ1-2; tentative D call: TRBD1 (6 bases). V lost 4 bases and J 2 bases, leaving 20 bases between the germline ends. This CDR3 has 17 amino acids. Germline V lookup: CDR1 SEHNR, CDR2 FQNEAQ (reference sequence). CDR3 sequence: CASSWEGGGSSNYGYTF. As DNA, the CDR3 is TGTGCCAGCAGCTGGGAAGGCGGGGGCAGCTCCAACTATGGCTACACCTTC.

This clone was counted a few times. The J gene is TRBJ2-5, the V gene TRBV28, with D uncertain. The germline gives CDR1 MDHEN, CDR2 SYDVKM. The CDR3 length is 15 residues. Trimming left V 6 bases short and J 1 base short, with 15 bases between. DNA for the CDR3: TGTGCCAGCAGCGGAACCCTACACTCCCAAGAGACCCAGTACTTC. Amino acids: CASSGTLHSQETQYF.

In its sample, this clone was seen many times. The same CDR3 can be traced to other DNA sequences in this sample. J is TRBJ1-2 and V is TRBV28; 7 positions match TRBD1. The CDR3 runs 14 residues. V lost 6 bases to trimming and J lost 5 bases; unmatched junction nucleotides: 9. Germline V gene data show CDR1 as MDHEN and CDR2 as SYDVKM. DNA for the CDR3: TGTGCCAGCAGCAATAGGGGGCGCGGGTATGGCTACACCTTC. Its translation: CASSNRGRGYGYTF.

The chain employs TRBV5-4 and TRBJ2-5; perhaps TRBD1 as D (6 bases). The CDR3 has 14 residues. Germline loops: CDR1 SGHNT, CDR2 YYREEE (reference sequence). V was cut by 3 bases and J by 5 bases, with 14 bases left in between. The CDR3 spells CASSWGRDTETQYF. The DNA for the CDR3 is TGTGCCAGCAGCTGGGGCCGGGACACGGAGACCCAGTACTTC.

The chain uses TRBV6-5 and TRBJ2-1; D not certain. CDR3 length: 15 residues. In germline, CDR1 is MNHEY, CDR2 SVGAGI. V gave up 5 bases and J gave up 0 bases, with 11 bases separating them. The CDR3 bases are TGTGCCAGCAGTCCTAGGAGAAGCTCCTACAATGAGCAGTTCTTC. As protein: CASSPRRSSYNEQFF.

This clone was detected only a few times. In DNA form, the CDR3 reads TGTGCCAGCAGTTTAACAGGGGGTAGCAATCAGCCCCAGCATTTT. Translation: CASSLTGGSNQPQHF. The chain links TRBV27 to TRBJ1-5, with 8 bases matching TRBD1. The V gene's germline CDR1 is MNHEY and CDR2 SMNVEV (reference sequence). CDR3 length equals 15 residues. The V gene end was trimmed by 2 bases and the J gene end by 0 bases; junction bases not matched to a gene: 0.